The 21 T cell receptor beta chains presented below share a single source sample, sequenced in a study of cytomegalovirus exposure and HLA in healthy donors. Profiling relied on immunoSEQ multiplex PCR, and the TCRdb table lists in-frame clones only, not all of them. Of around 140,000 clones listed, 85% to 95% are singletons. Sequencing was performed on PBMCs. These receptors all stem from a young man in good health and CMV-seropositive.

This clone appeared once. V and J are TRBV5-4 and TRBJ2-7; D is uncertain. V was shortened by 0 bases and J by 4 bases, with 8 bases between the two germline ends. Germline CDR1 SGHNT, CDR2 YYREEE (reference sequence). The CDR3 extends over 13 amino acids. The CDR3 nucleotides read TGTGCCAGCAGCTTGGGCGCGGCTTACGAGCAGTACTTC. It encodes CASSLGAAYEQYF.

Concerning this clone itself: One end of the junction varies from germline; a read error may be responsible. The chain carries TRBV15 and TRBJ2-1, with D possibly TRBD2 on 6 matching bases. From germline, CDR1 is LNHNV and CDR2 YYDKDF (reference sequence). There are 12 residues in the CDR3. In DNA, the CDR3 is TGTGCCACCAGCAGAGTGGGGGGACTCCCGATCTTC. It specifies CATSRVGGLPIF.

This chain connects TRBV30 to TRBJ2-2; TRBD2 matches at 10 bases. CDR1 GTSNPN and CDR2 SVGIG come from the germline V gene (reference sequence). Trimming removed 0 bases from V and 6 bases from J; junction bases left unmatched: 4. The CDR3 runs 15 residues. The CDR3 region is CAWSVRLAGAGELFF. The CDR3 nucleotides are TGTGCCTGGAGTGTACGGCTAGCGGGAGCCGGGGAGCTGTTTTTT.

The chain links TRBV28 to TRBJ2-2, with 7 bases that match TRBD1. The CDR3 totals 16 residues. The V gene's germline CDR1 is MDHEN and CDR2 SYDVKM. The V gene end was trimmed by 2 bases and the J gene end by 3 bases; junction bases not matched to a gene: 6. The CDR3 DNA reads TGTGCCAGCAGTTTAGAGGGGGCTTGGGACACCGGGGAGCTGTTTTTT. It codes for CASSLEGAWDTGELFF.

The chain couples TRBV6-1 to TRBJ2-2, with D possibly matching TRBD2 (6 bases). Trimming shortened V by 11 bases and J by 6 bases, and 19 bases separated the two germline ends. This CDR3 comprises 14 residues. CDR1 MNHNS and CDR2 SASEGT come from the germline V gene. The CDR3 region is CAGRRLDRAGELFF. The CDR3 DNA is TGTGCCGGGAGAAGACTAGATCGGGCCGGGGAGCTGTTTTTT.

V gene TRBV6-1 combines with J gene TRBJ2-1; 7 positions agree with TRBD2. The CDR3 has 17 amino acids. Losses at the gene ends were 3 bases for V and 0 bases for J; bases not matched to a gene: 8. Per germline, CDR1 MNHNS and CDR2 SASEGT. The CDR3 nucleotides are TGTGCCAGCAGTGAGGTCGTAGCGGGTCTCTCCTACAATGAGCAGTTCTTC. Translation: CASSEVVAGLSYNEQFF.

The count of this clone is one. V usage is TRBV2 and J usage is TRBJ2-5, with D possibly TRBD2 on 5 matching bases. This CDR3 is 11 amino acids long. Trimming took 7 bases from V and 3 from J, leaving 6 bases between them. Germline-derived CDR1 and CDR2 are SNHLY and FYNNEI. The CDR3 spells CASKREETQYF. The CDR3 DNA follows: TGTGCCAGCAAGAGGGAAGAGACCCAGTACTTC.

The J gene is TRBJ2-3, the V gene TRBV6-5; TRBD2 aligns across 9 bases. Per germline, CDR1 MNHEY and CDR2 SVGAGI. This CDR3 spans 11 amino acids. The V segment lost 7 bases and the J segment 9 bases; nucleotides outside the gene matches: 2. The CDR3 nucleotides read TGTGCCAGCAAGCTAGCGGGGACGCAGTATTTT. As protein: CASKLAGTQYF.

This sequence joins TRBV5-1 and TRBJ1-1; maybe TRBD1 (5 bases). The V gene's germline CDR1 is SGHRS and CDR2 YFSETQ. Trimming removed 4 bases from V and 8 bases from J, with 15 bases in between. There are 13 residues in the CDR3. CDR3 bases: TGCGCCAGCAGCACTACCACAGGCAGCGAAGCTTTCTTT. Amino acid sequence: CASSTTTGSEAFF.

V and J are TRBV6-6 and TRBJ2-1, with TRBD1 identical over 7 bases. CDR1 is MNHNY and CDR2 is SVGAGI in the germline V gene (reference sequence). CDR3 length: 11 amino acids. Trimming at V came to 6 bases and at J to 15 bases, leaving 8 bases not matched to a gene. CDR3 bases: TGTGCCAGCAGCCAACGGGACAGTCTGTTCTTC. Protein: CASSQRDSLFF.

This chain connects TRBV27 to TRBJ2-1; 10 positions agree with TRBD2. The CDR3 has 18 amino acids. Germline V gene sequence: CDR1 MNHEY, CDR2 SMNVEV (reference sequence). V shed 5 bases and J 9 bases; nucleotides not matched to a gene: 19. CDR3 DNA sequence: TGTGCCAGCAGTCCCTCGATAGGGCTAGCGGGAGTTAGTGTTGAGCAGTTCTTC. This codes for CASSPSIGLAGVSVEQFF.

V and J are TRBV7-8 and TRBJ2-2; possible D gene TRBD1, 5 bases. The CDR3 is 18 residues long. Germline values: CDR1 SGHVS, CDR2 FQNEAQ. Between the trimmed V and J ends, which lost 5 bases and 1 base, there was a span of 20 bases. CDR3 sequence: CASSAYFRVPGNTGELFF. CDR3 DNA: TGTGCCAGCAGCGCTTACTTCAGGGTCCCTGGGAACACCGGGGAGCTGTTTTTT.

This rearrangement joins TRBV27 to TRBJ2-7; 8 bases fit TRBD2. Germline CDR1 MNHEY, CDR2 SMNVEV (reference sequence). The V and J ends lost 5 bases and 2 bases, in that order; junction bases with no gene match: 8. The CDR3 has 15 residues. The CDR3 reads CASSRGGPVPYEQYF. The DNA of the CDR3 is TGTGCCAGCAGTCGCGGGGGGCCGGTCCCCTACGAGCAGTACTTC.

CDR3 coding DNA: TGTGCCAGTAGGGACAGCACCCTGAACACCGGGGAGCTGTTTTTT. Translation: CASRDSTLNTGELFF. The chain uses TRBV19 and TRBJ2-2; TRBD1 might be the D (6 bases). Germline-derived CDR1 and CDR2 are LNHDA and SQIVND (reference sequence). This CDR3 spans 15 amino acids. V was shortened by 6 bases and J by 1 base, with 12 bases between the two germline ends.

J is TRBJ1-4 and V is TRBV28; D is ambiguous. Germline V CDR1 and CDR2: MDHEN, SYDVKM. This CDR3 has 13 residues. Trimming shortened V by 4 bases and J by 3 bases, and 6 bases separated the two germline ends. The CDR3 DNA is TGTGCCAGCAGTTCCGGGGCTAATGAAAAACTGTTTTTT. This codes for CASSSGANEKLFF.

For this clone: The same CDR3 arises from other DNA sequences in this sample as well. This chain uses TRBV2 with TRBJ1-1; D ambiguous. CDR3 length: 14 amino acids. Trimming took 2 bases from V and 4 from J, leaving 11 bases between them. Germline V lookup: CDR1 SNHLY, CDR2 FYNNEI. CDR3 residues: CASSERGAGTEAFF. In nucleotides, the CDR3 is TGTGCCAGCAGTGAACGGGGTGCTGGCACTGAAGCTTTCTTT.

Points on this clone: A read error may produce the germline difference seen at one junction end. The rearrangement joins TRBV5-4 to TRBJ2-3; D perhaps matches TRBD1 (6 bases). The germline V gene encodes CDR1 SGHNT and CDR2 YYREEE (reference sequence). CDR3 size: 14 residues. CDR3 DNA sequence: TGTGCCAGCAGATTGGGACACATCACAGATACGCAGTATTTT. Protein product: CASRLGHITDTQYF.

J is TRBJ2-2 and V is TRBV30; the match to TRBD2 covers 8 bases. This CDR3 has 14 amino acids. The germline V gene has CDR1 GTSNPN and CDR2 SVGIG (reference sequence). With V trimmed by 2 bases and J by 5 bases, 4 bases remained unmatched. The CDR3 sequence is CAWSSGRGTGELFF. DNA of the CDR3: TGTGCCTGGAGTAGCGGGAGAGGGACCGGGGAGCTGTTTTTT.

The rearrangement uses TRBV19 and TRBJ2-1; TRBD1 might be the D (5 bases). Germline V gene sequence: CDR1 LNHDA, CDR2 SQIVND (reference sequence). The CDR3 has 15 amino acids. V lost 3 bases and J lost 2, with 11 bases in between. CDR3 DNA sequence: TGTGCCAGTAGTATTTTTGGGGCCGCCTACAATGAGCAGTTCTTC. Protein product: CASSIFGAAYNEQFF.

The chain combines TRBV5-4 with TRBJ2-3, with a weak D call TRBD2 (6 bases). The germline V gene encodes CDR1 SGHNT and CDR2 YYREEE (reference sequence). CDR3 length: 16 amino acids. V lost 4 bases, J lost 0 bases, and 15 bases lay in between. CDR3 DNA sequence: TGTGCCAGCAGCCCCGGGACTCCCTTAAGCACAGATACGCAGTATTTT. This gives the protein CASSPGTPLSTDTQYF.

V and J are TRBV27 and TRBJ1-6; D is unclear. Germline V gene data show CDR1 as MNHEY and CDR2 as SMNVEV (reference sequence). Trimming removed 5 bases at V and 6 bases at J, with 14 bases between. The CDR3 sequence is 15 residues long. CDR3 region: CASSPDLAGNSPLHF. The CDR3 DNA follows: TGTGCCAGCAGTCCGGACCTAGCGGGTAATTCACCCCTCCACTTT.